Given below is one T cell receptor (beta chain) in context. Its specificity is unknown. This sample stems from a study of CXCR3-negative and CXCR3-positive naive CD8 T cells. Study background: Sequencing yielded some 140 million TRB reads, roughly 1.5 +/- 0.3 million per library. Regarding the study as a whole: The TRB CDR3s that CXCR3-positive naive cells carried were more hydrophobic than those of CXCR3-negative naive cells. Upon cryopreservation, CXCR3 expression partially decreased, and most assays used fresh PBMCs. The study found comparably high diversity in both naive subsets and much lower diversity in memory CD8+ cells.

Cells classed as naive CD8+ T cells were CD45RO-CCR7+CD27+CD95-. The study made its TRB cDNA libraries by 5' RACE, adding UMI labels. TCRdb re-called the 5' RACE reads; one entry per CDR3 protein, DNA not given. Its clone listing holds around 140,000 distinct CDR3 sequences. The CDR3 extends over 17 amino acids. Germline values: CDR1 MNHEY, CDR2 SVGEGT. This chain joins TRBV6-2 or TRBV6-3 and TRBJ2-7; TCRdb gives TRBD1 as the D gene, but with no DNA this cannot be confirmed. This TCR came from a human donor in good health. Some clones in this sample may be carry-over from other donors' samples. Sequenced material: naive CXCR3+ CD8+ T cells from blood. Subset in this sample: CD45RO-CCR7+CD27+CD95- naive CD8+ T cells expressing CXCR3 (TNR3+). CDR3 sequence reads: CASSFRGNRELRVEQYF.